This passage covers 5 T cell receptor beta chains from one sample sequenced in a study of blood T cell repertoires in COVID-19. The protocol was immunoSEQ multiplex PCR, while the TCRdb copy is restricted to in-frame clones and leaves out a portion. The sample includes approximately 37,000 clones, 88% of them seen just once. The sequencing input was peripheral blood. The receptors come from a woman in her 70s with acute or convalescent COVID-19.

The CDR3 region is CASSQPLLSQGNTEAFF. The CDR3 bases are TGTGCCAGCAGCCAACCCCTACTAAGCCAGGGTAACACTGAAGCTTTCTTT. The chain has TRBV3-1 (or the pseudogene TRBV3-2) and TRBJ1-1, with D possibly TRBD1 on 5 matching bases. The CDR3 runs 17 residues. CDR1 LGHDT and CDR2 YNNKEL come from the germline V gene (reference sequence). Trimming shortened V by 2 bases and J by 2 bases, and 18 bases separated the two germline ends.

This chain links TRBV19 with TRBJ2-2; TRBD2 is a possible D gene (6 bases). Germline V gene lookup returns CDR1 LNHDA and CDR2 SQIVND (reference sequence). The CDR3 sequence is 15 residues long. The V and J ends lost 7 bases and 3 bases respectively, with 15 bases between them. The CDR3 protein is CASKGSGVYTGELFF. The CDR3, as DNA: TGTGCCAGTAAAGGATCGGGGGTGTACACCGGGGAGCTGTTTTTT. Looking up the rest from reference TRBV19 and TRBJ2-2 gives the full variable domain: DGGITQSPKYLFRKEGQNVTLSCEQNLNHDAMYWYRQDPGQGLRLIYYSQIVNDFQKGDIAEGYSVSREKKESFPLTVTSAQKNPTAFYLCASKGSGVYTGELFFGEGSRLTVL.

J is TRBJ1-1 and V is TRBV11-2; 7 bases are a match to TRBD1. The CDR3 consists of 14 residues. J gave up 4 bases and V 2 bases, and 4 bases lay outside the gene matches. Germline values: CDR1 SGHAT, CDR2 FQNNGV. CDR3 nucleotides: TGTGCCAGCAGCTTATCTAGGGACAGCACTGAAGCTTTCTTT. Its protein product is CASSLSRDSTEAFF. Combining the CDR3 with reference TRBV11-2 and TRBJ1-1 gives the whole variable domain EAGVAQSPRYKIIEKRQSVAFWCNPISGHATLYWYQQILGQGPKLLIQFQNNGVVDDSQLPKDRFSAERLKGVDSTLKIQPAKLEDSAVYLCASSLSRDSTEAFFGQGTRLTVV.

The V gene is TRBV5-1, the J gene TRBJ2-1; D call uncertain. V lost 2 bases and J 5 bases, leaving 14 bases between the germline ends. The CDR3 spans 15 residues. The V gene's germline CDR1 is SGHRS and CDR2 YFSETQ. CDR3 residues: CASSFDSIGHNEQFF. The CDR3 DNA reads as TGCGCCAGCAGCTTTGACTCCATTGGCCACAATGAGCAGTTCTTC.

The chain combines TRBV7-3 with TRBJ1-4; 7 bases line up with TRBD1. The V and J ends lost 2 bases and 4 bases, in that order; junction bases with no gene match: 10. Germline V gene lookup returns CDR1 SGHTA and CDR2 FQGTGA. The CDR3 is 17 residues long. The CDR3 loop reads CASSLGGRGQYNEKLFF. The CDR3 nucleotides are TGTGCCAGCAGCTTAGGGGGTCGGGGACAGTATAATGAAAAACTGTTTTTT.